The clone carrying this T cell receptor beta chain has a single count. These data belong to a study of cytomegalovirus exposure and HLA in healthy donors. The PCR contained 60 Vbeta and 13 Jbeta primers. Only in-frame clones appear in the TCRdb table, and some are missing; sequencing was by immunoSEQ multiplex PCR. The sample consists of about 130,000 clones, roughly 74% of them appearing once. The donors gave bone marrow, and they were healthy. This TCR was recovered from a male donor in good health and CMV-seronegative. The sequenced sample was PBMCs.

CDR3 region: CASSSFSGESQPQHF. In nucleotides, the CDR3 is TGTGCCAGCAGTTCCTTCAGTGGAGAGAGTCAGCCCCAGCATTTT. The chain employs TRBV28 and TRBJ1-5; D is undetermined. There are 15 residues in the CDR3. Germline V gene sequence: CDR1 MDHEN, CDR2 SYDVKM. Trimming shortened V by 4 bases and J by 6 bases, and 16 bases separated the two germline ends.